This TCR beta chain was sequenced in a study of T cells of healthy individuals. CDR3 length: 14 amino acids. Germline V lookup: CDR1 KGHDR, CDR2 SFDVKD. V dropped 1 base and J dropped 3 bases, with 8 bases sitting between them. This clonotype was seen many times. A single record per CDR3 protein comes from TCRdb applying MiXCR to the 5' RACE reads. The sample records roughly 87,000 distinct CDR3 sequences, under 20% being singletons. This sequence was found in a human donor in good health. V is TRBV24-1 and J is TRBJ1-2, with D uncertain. The CDR3 DNA reads TGTGCCACCAGTGATTTCCCAGAACACTATGGCTACACCTTC. Protein product: CATSDFPEHYGYTF.